This T cell receptor beta chain was recovered during a study of T cells in Graves' hyperthyroidism and ophthalmopathy. This CDR3 comprises 15 residues. The junction had 4 bases not matched to a gene; V was cut back by 4 bases and J by 7 bases. Germline V CDR1 and CDR2: SNHLY, FYNNEI. Ten or more counts support this clonotype. TCR beta CDR3 regions were amplified from RNA. HTBI primers drove first-round RT-PCR of the TCR CDR3. TCRdb analysed the multiplex PCR reads with MiXCR anew, one entry per CDR3 protein. This sample has some 500,000 distinct CDR3 sequences, with around a quarter found just once. The TCR comes from a woman in her twenties or thirties with Graves' ophthalmopathy. The specimen was blood. J is TRBJ1-6 and V is TRBV2; 10 bases fit TRBD1. The CDR3 DNA reads TGTGCCAGCAGTGGGATGGGACAGGGGAATTCACCCCTCCACTTT. Encoded protein: CASSGMGQGNSPLHF.